Listed below are T cell receptor beta chains from one sample, sequenced in a study of technical replicates of blood from a handful of donors. The method was immunoSEQ multiplex PCR; TCRdb's version includes in-frame clones alone and lacks a portion of them. The sample contains tens of thousands of clones, 90% to 95% of which appear only once. The sequenced sample consisted of T cells isolated from PBMCs. These receptors originate from a human donor in good health. Each CDR3 is given with its conserved first and last residue.

TRBJ1-1 TRBV20-1 CSASMNTEAFF
TRBJ2-7 TRBV9 CASSEDPAPTYEQYF
TRBJ1-3 TRBV19 CASSSGQTYTIYF
TRBJ1-2 TRBV4-3 CASSQVNRIYGLDWDYTF
TRBJ2-3 TRBV11-2 CASSLGRINTDTQYF
TRBJ2-7 TRBV5-1 CASSLDRTYEQYF
TRBJ2-5 TRBV4-1 CASSQDLRRAQETQYF
TRBJ1-2 TRBV4-3 CASSQPSHGNYGYTF
TRBJ2-2 TRBV21-1 CASRTGIAGELFF
TRBJ1-2 TRBV19 CASSFRAADGYTF
TRBJ1-2 TRBV5-6 CASSGIQGAGYGYTF
TRBJ2-2 TRBV11-2 CASSLEIVGRTGELFF
TRBJ1-4 TRBV13 CASSLGGSFQAATNEKLFF
TRBJ2-7 TRBV6-6 CASREGLAGVYEQYF
TRBJ2-5 TRBV11-2 CASSLSEETQYF
TRBJ2-5 TRBV4-2 CASSQARRATETQYF
TRBJ2-5 TRBV7-9 CASSLFVTSGIETQYF
TRBJ2-7 TRBV18 CASSPIRLTSWQETRLTLVQYF
TRBJ1-1 TRBV27 CASRNDRGIPEAFF
TRBJ2-1 TRBV6-6 CASSRTSGSVNEQFF
TRBJ2-1 TRBV15 CATSYLSGRQFF
TRBJ2-3 TRBV2 CASHTLTDTQYF
TRBJ1-3 TRBV19 CASSILGNTIYF
TRBJ2-1 TRBV13 CASSSGGRREQFF
TRBJ1-1 TRBV5-1 CASSLSDRGQGTEAFF
TRBJ1-1 TRBV29-1 CSPVDLNTEAFF
TRBJ2-7 TRBV13 CASSLSRLNYEQYF
TRBJ1-3 TRBV5-4 CAYRGHLSGNTIYF
TRBJ2-5 TRBV25-1 CASSEPPEKETQYF
TRBJ2-1 TRBV6-1 CASSLPGTGEFF
TRBJ2-7 TRBV7-8 CASSFGRAYEQYF
TRBJ1-1 TRBV9 CASSPWQGRNTEAFF
TRBJ2-1 TRBV2 CASLRDWLGEQFF
TRBJ1-2 TRBV28 CASSWRGYTF
TRBJ2-7 TRBV27 CASSLYHGSSYEQYF
TRBJ1-5 TRBV7-2 CASSPRTGDQPQHF
TRBJ2-1 TRBV4-2 CASSLAVQSGSSNEQFF
TRBJ2-3 TRBV6-5 CASGAIADTQYF
TRBJ1-2 TRBV18 CASSLKDRANGYTF
TRBJ2-7 TRBV9 CASSAGLAGVYEQYF
TRBJ1-5 TRBV25-1 CASSERGGQPQHF
TRBJ2-7 TRBV12-5 CASGPSYEQYF
TRBJ2-7 TRBV7-9 CASSLRQYEQYF
TRBJ2-1 TRBV28 CASSLWGRGNEQFF
TRBJ1-1 TRBV15 CATSRDQQLLNTEAFF
TRBJ1-1 TRBV19 CATTRQAGRNTEAFF
TRBJ1-1 TRBV10-3 CAISESGNTEAFF
TRBJ2-7 TRBV13 CASSPLGDRGLTEQYF
TRBJ2-7 TRBV6-1 CASSDRASARQYF
TRBJ2-7 TRBV19 CASSSQGSGEEQYF
TRBJ1-5 TRBV2 CASRRDSNQPQHF
TRBJ2-7 TRBV9 CASSVGSLGEQYF